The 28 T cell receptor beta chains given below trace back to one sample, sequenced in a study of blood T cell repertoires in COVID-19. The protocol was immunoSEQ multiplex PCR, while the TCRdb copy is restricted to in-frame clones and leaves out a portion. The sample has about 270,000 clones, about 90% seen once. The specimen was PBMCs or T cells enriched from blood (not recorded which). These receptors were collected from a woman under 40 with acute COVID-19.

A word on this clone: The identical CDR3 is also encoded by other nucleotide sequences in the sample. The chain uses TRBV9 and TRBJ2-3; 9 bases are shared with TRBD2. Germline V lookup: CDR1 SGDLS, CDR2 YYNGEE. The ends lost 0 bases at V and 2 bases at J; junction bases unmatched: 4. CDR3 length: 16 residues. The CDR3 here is CASSVGSSGTTDTQYF. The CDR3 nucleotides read TGTGCCAGCAGCGTAGGGTCTAGCGGGACCACAGATACGCAGTATTTT.

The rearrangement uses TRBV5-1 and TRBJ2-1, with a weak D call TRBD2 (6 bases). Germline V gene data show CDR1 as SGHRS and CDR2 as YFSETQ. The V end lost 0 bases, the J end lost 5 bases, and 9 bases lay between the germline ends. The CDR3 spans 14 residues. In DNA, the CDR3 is TGCGCCAGCAGCTTGGCTAGCGTCGACAATGAGCAGTTCTTC. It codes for CASSLASVDNEQFF.

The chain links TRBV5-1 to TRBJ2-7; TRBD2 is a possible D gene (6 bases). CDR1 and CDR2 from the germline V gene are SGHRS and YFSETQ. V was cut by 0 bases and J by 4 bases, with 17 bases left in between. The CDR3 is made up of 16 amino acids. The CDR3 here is CASSLVSVGGLYEQYF. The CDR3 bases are TGCGCCAGCAGCTTGGTTTCTGTGGGAGGTTTATACGAGCAGTACTTC.

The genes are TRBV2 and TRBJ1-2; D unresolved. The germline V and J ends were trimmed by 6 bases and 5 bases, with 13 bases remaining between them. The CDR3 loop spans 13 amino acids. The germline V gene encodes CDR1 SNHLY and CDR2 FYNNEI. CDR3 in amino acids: CASSLSGGYGYTF. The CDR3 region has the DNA TGTGCCAGCAGCCTCTCCGGCGGATATGGCTACACCTTC.

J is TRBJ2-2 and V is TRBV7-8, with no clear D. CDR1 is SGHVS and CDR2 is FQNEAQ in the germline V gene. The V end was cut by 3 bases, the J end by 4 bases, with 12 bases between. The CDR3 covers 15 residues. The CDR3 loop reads CASSLSRLGTGELFF. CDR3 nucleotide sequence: TGTGCCAGCAGCTTGTCTAGATTGGGCACCGGGGAGCTGTTTTTT. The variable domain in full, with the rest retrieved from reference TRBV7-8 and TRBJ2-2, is GAGVSQSPRYKVAKRGQDVALRCDPISGHVSLFWYQQALGQGPEFLTYFQNEAQLDKSGLPSDRFFAERPEGSVSTLKIQRTQQEDSAVYLCASSLSRLGTGELFFGEGSRLTVL.

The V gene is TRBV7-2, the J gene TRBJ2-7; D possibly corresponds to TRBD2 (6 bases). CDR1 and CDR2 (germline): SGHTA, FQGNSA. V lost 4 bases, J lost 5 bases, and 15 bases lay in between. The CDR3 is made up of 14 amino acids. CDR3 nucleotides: TGTGCCAGCAGCTCATACGGGAGCATCAACGAGCAGTACTTC. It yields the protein CASSSYGSINEQYF. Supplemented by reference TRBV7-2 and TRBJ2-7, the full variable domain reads GAGVSQSPSNKVTEKGKDVELRCDPISGHTALYWYRQSLGQGLEFLIYFQGNSAPDKSGLPSDRFSAERTGGSVSTLTIQRTQQEDSAVYLCASSSYGSINEQYFGPGTRLTVT.

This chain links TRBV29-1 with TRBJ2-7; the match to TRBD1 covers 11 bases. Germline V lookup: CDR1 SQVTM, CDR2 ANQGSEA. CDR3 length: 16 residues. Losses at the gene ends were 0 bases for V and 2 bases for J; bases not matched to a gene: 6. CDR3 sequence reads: CSVEDLGDRGTYEQYF. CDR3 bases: TGCAGCGTTGAAGATTTGGGGGACAGGGGGACCTACGAGCAGTACTTC.

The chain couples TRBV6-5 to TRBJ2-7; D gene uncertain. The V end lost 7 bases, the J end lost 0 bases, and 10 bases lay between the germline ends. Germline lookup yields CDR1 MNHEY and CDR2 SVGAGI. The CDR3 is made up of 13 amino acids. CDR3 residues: CASKWRSSYEQYF. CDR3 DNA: TGTGCCAGCAAGTGGCGGAGCTCCTACGAGCAGTACTTC.

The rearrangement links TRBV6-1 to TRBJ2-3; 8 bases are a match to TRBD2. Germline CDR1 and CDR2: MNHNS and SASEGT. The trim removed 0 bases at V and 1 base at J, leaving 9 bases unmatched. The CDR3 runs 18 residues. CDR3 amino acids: CASSEAEASGQGTDTQYF. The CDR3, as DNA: TGTGCCAGCAGTGAAGCGGAAGCTAGCGGGCAGGGCACAGATACGCAGTATTTT.

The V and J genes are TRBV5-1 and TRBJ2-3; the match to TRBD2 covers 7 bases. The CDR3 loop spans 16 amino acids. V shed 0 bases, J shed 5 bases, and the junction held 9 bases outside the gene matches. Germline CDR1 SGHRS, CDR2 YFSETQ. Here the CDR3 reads CASSLAGGSAVDTQYF. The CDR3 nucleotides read TGCGCCAGCAGCTTGGCGGGCGGGAGTGCAGTAGATACGCAGTATTTT.

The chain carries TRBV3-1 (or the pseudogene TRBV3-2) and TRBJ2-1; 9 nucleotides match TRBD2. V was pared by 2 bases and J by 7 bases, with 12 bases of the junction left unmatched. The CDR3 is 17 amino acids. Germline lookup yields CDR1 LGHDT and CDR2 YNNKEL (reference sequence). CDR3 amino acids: CASSQLISGTSKNEQFF. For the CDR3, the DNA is TGTGCCAGCAGCCAACTGATTTCCGGGACTAGCAAAAATGAGCAGTTCTTC.

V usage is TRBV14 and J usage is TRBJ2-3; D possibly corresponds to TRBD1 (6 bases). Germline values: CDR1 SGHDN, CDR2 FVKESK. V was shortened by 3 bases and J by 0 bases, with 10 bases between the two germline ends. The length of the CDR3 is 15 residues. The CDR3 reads CASSQQGFSTDTQYF. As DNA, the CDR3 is TGTGCCAGCAGCCAGCAGGGGTTTAGCACAGATACGCAGTATTTT.

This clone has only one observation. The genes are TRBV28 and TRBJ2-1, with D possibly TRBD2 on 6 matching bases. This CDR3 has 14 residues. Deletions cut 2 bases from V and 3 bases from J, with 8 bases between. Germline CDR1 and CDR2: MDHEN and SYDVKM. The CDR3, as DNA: TGTGCCAGCAGTTTAGCGGGACTCTACAATGAGCAGTTCTTC. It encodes CASSLAGLYNEQFF.

The CDR3 reads CASSQNPTGGNQPQHF. The CDR3 nucleotides are TGTGCCAGCTCACAAAACCCCACAGGGGGCAATCAGCCCCAGCATTTT. J is TRBJ1-5 and V is TRBV18, with TRBD1 matching 7 bases. This CDR3 comprises 16 residues. CDR1 is KGHSH, CDR2 LQKENI, per germline. With V trimmed by 4 bases and J by 2 bases, 8 bases remained unmatched.

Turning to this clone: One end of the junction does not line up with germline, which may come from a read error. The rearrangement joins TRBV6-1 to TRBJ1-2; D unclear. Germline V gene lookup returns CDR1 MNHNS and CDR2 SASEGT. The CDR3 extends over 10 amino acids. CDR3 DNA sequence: TGTGCCAGCAGTGAATTAGAACTCCCCTTC. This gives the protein CASSELELPF.

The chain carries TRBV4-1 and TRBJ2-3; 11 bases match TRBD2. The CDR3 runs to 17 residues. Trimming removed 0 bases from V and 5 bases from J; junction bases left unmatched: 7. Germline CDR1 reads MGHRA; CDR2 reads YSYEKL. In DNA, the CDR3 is TGCGCCAGCAGCCAAGACAGCTCCGGGACTAGCGGAGATACGCAGTATTTT. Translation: CASSQDSSGTSGDTQYF.

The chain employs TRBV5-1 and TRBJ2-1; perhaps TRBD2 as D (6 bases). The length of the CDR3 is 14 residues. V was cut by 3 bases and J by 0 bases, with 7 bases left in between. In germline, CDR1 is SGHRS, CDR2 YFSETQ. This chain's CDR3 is CASSSGLSYNEQFF. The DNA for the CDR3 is TGCGCCAGCAGCTCGGGACTCTCCTACAATGAGCAGTTCTTC.

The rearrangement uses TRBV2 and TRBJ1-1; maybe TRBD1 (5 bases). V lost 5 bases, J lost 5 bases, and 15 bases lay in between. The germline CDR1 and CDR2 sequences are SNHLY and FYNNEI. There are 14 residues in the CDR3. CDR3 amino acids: CASSPGLGGTEAFF. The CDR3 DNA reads TGTGCCAGCAGTCCGGGCCTCGGGGGAACTGAAGCTTTCTTT.

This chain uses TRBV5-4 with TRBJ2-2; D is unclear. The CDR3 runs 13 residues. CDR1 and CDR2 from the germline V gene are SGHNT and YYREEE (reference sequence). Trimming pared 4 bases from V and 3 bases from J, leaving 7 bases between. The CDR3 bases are TGTGCCAGCAGCCTATACTACACCGGGGAGCTGTTTTTT. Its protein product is CASSLYYTGELFF.

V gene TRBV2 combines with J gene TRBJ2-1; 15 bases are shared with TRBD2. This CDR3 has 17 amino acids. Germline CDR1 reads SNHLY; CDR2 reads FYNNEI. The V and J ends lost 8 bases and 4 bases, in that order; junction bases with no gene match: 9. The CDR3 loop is CASLGLAGGPGYNEQFF. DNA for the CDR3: TGTGCCAGCCTCGGACTAGCGGGAGGGCCTGGGTACAATGAGCAGTTCTTC.

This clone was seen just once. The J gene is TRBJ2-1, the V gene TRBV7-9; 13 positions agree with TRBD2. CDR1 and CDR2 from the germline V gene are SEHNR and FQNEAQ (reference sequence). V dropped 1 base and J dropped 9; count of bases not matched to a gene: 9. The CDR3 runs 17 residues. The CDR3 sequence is CASSLVGLAGVVAEQFF. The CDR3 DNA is TGTGCCAGCAGCTTAGTCGGACTAGCGGGAGTGGTAGCTGAGCAGTTCTTC.

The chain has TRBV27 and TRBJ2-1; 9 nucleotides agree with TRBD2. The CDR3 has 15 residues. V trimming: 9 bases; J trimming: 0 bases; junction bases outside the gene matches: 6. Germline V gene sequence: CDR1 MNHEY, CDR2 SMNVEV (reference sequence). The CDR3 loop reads CASQVLAGSYNEQFF. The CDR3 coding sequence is TGTGCCAGTCAAGTACTAGCGGGCTCCTACAATGAGCAGTTCTTC.

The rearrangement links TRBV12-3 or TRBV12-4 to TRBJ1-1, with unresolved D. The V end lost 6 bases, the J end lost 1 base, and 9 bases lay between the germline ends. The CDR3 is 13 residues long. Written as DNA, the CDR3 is TGTGCCAGCAGGTGGCATTCGAACACTGAAGCTTTCTTT. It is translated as CASRWHSNTEAFF.

CDR3 in amino acids: CASSLTKGLAGVDTQYF. As DNA, the CDR3 is TGTGCCAGCAGCCTAACGAAGGGACTAGCGGGAGTAGATACGCAGTATTTT. The gene calls are TRBV5-8 and TRBJ2-3, with TRBD2 matching over 14 bases. The junction had 9 bases not matched to a gene; V was cut back by 4 bases and J by 5 bases. CDR1 and CDR2 (germline): SGHTS, YDEGEE. This CDR3 comprises 17 residues.

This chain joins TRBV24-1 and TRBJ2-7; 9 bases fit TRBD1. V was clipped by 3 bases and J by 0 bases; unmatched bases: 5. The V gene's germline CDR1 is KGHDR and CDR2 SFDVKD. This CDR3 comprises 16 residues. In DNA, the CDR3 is TGTGCCACCAGTGATCAGGGACAGGGCGGCTCCTACGAGCAGTACTTC. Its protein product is CATSDQGQGGSYEQYF.

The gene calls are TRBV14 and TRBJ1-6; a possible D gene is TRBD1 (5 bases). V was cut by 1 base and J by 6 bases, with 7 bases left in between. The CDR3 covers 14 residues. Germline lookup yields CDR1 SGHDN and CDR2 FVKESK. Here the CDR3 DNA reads TGTGCCAGCAGCCAAGTAAGGGGTAATTCACCCCTCCACTTT. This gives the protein CASSQVRGNSPLHF.

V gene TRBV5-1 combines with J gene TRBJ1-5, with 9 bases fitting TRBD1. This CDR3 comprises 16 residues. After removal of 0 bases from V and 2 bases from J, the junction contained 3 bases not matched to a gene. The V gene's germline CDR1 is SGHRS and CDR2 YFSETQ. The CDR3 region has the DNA TGCGCCAGCAGCTTGGGGGGACAGGGCGGCAATCAGCCCCAGCATTTT. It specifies CASSLGGQGGNQPQHF.

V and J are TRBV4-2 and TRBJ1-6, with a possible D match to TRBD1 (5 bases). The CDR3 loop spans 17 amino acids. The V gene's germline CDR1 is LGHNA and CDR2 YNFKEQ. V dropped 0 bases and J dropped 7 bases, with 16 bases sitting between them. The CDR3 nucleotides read TGTGCCAGCAGCCAAGATTATTTTTCGGCAGGGAATTCACCCCTCCACTTT. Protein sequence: CASSQDYFSAGNSPLHF.